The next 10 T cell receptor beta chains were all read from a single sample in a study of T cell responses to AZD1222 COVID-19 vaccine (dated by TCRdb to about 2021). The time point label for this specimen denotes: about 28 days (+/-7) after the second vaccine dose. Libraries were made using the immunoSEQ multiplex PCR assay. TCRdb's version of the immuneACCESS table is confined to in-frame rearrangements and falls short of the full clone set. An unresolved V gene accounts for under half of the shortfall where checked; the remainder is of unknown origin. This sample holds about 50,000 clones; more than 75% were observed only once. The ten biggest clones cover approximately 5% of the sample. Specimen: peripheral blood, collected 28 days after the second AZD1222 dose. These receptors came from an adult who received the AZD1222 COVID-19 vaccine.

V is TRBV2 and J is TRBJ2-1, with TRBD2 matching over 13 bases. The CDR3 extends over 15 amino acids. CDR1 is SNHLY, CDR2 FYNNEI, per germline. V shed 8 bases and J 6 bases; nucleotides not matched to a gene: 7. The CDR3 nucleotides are TGTGCCAGCGGGGCACTAGCGGGAGGGCCCAATGAGCAGTTCTTC. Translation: CASGALAGGPNEQFF.

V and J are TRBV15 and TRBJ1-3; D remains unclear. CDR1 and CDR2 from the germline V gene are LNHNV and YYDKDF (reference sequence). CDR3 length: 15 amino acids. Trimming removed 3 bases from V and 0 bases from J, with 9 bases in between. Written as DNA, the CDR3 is TGTGCCACCAGCAGCGACGGTATCTCTGGAAACACCATATATTTT. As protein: CATSSDGISGNTIYF.

The DNA of the CDR3 is TGTGCCAGCAGTGAAGAGGGGGGCGCGGGAGGCTACACCTTC. This codes for CASSEEGGAGGYTF. V usage is TRBV6-1 and J usage is TRBJ1-2; D may be TRBD1 (6 bases). Germline V gene data show CDR1 as MNHNS and CDR2 as SASEGT. With 1 base removed from V and 8 bases from J, the gap between germline ends came to 14 bases. The CDR3 consists of 14 residues.

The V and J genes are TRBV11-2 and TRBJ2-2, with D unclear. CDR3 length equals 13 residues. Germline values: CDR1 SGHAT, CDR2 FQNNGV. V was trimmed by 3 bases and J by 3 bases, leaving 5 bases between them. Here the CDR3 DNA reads TGTGCCAGCAGCTTGATGTACACCGGGGAGCTGTTTTTT. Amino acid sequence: CASSLMYTGELFF.

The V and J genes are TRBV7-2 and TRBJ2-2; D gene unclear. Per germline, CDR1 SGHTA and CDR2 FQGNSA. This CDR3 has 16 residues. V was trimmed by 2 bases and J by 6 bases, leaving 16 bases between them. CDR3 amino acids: CASSLNRLVLSGELFF. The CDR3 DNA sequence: TGTGCCAGCAGCTTAAATCGGCTAGTTCTTTCCGGGGAGCTGTTTTTT.

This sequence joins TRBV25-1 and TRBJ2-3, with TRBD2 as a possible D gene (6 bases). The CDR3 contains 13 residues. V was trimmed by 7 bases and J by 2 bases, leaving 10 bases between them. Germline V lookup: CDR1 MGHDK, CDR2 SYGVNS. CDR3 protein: CASKRVNTDTQYF. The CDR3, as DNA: TGTGCCAGCAAGCGGGTAAACACAGATACGCAGTATTTT.

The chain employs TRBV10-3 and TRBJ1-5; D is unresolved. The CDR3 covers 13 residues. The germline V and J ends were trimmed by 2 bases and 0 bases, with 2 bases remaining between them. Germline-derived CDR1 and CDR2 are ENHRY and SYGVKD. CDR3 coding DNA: TGTGCCATCAGTGAGGGTAGCAATCAGCCCCAGCATTTT. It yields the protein CAISEGSNQPQHF.

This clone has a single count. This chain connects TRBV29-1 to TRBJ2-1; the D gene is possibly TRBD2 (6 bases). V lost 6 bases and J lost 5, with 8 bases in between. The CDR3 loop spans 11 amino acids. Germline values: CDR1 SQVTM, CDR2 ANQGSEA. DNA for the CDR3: TGCAGCGTGGGACTGAACAATGAGCAGTTCTTC. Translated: CSVGLNNEQFF.

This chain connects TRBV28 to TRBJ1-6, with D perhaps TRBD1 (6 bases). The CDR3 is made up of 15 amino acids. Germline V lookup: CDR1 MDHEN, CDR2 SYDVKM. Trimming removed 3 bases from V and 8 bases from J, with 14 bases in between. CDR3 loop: CASSFPGQRDSPLHF. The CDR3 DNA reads TGTGCCAGCAGTTTCCCCGGACAGCGGGATTCACCCCTCCACTTT.

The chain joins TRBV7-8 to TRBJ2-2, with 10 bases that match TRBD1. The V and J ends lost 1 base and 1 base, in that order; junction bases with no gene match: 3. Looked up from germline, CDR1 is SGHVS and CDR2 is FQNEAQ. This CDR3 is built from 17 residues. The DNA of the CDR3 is TGTGCCAGCAGCTTAGAGGGGACAGGGGTGAACACCGGGGAGCTGTTTTTT. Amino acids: CASSLEGTGVNTGELFF. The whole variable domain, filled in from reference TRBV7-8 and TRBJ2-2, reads GAGVSQSPRYKVAKRGQDVALRCDPISGHVSLFWYQQALGQGPEFLTYFQNEAQLDKSGLPSDRFFAERPEGSVSTLKIQRTQQEDSAVYLCASSLEGTGVNTGELFFGEGSRLTVL.